A selection of T cell receptor beta chains follows, all from one sample in a study of T cell responses to AZD1222 COVID-19 vaccine. Some clones are missing from TCRdb's copy, which holds only in-frame ones; the method was immunoSEQ multiplex PCR. The table has roughly 20,000 clones, 82% seen once. Here the sequenced sample was peripheral blood, taken on day 0 of AZD1222 vaccination. Receptor source: an adult in good health. The CDR3 runs from the conserved cysteine through the conserved F or W. The D gene is left open where the match is weak.

d_gene: TRBD1
v_gene: TRBV7-9
j_gene: TRBJ2-7
CDR3aa: CASSYGDRETYEQYF

d_gene: -
v_gene: TRBV28
j_gene: TRBJ1-1
CDR3aa: CASSTGNTEAFF

d_gene: -
v_gene: TRBV29-1
j_gene: TRBJ2-1
CDR3aa: CSVWGYNEQFF

d_gene: TRBD1
v_gene: TRBV10-3
j_gene: TRBJ1-6
CDR3aa: CAIRVQGDSPLHF

d_gene: -
v_gene: TRBV6-5
j_gene: TRBJ1-2
CDR3aa: CASSYDGDYGYTF

d_gene: -
v_gene: TRBV5-6
j_gene: TRBJ2-2
CDR3aa: CASSANTGELFF

d_gene: TRBD1
v_gene: TRBV18
j_gene: TRBJ1-6
CDR3aa: CASSPLGTGSESPLHF

d_gene: TRBD2
v_gene: TRBV19
j_gene: TRBJ2-1
CDR3aa: CASSIDGLAGSYNEQFF

d_gene: -
v_gene: TRBV19
j_gene: TRBJ1-5
CDR3aa: CASSIQVNQPQHF

d_gene: -
v_gene: TRBV28
j_gene: TRBJ1-1
CDR3aa: CASTRGPEAFF

d_gene: -
v_gene: TRBV7-8
j_gene: TRBJ2-7
CDR3aa: CASSLGPGPVAYEQYF

d_gene: TRBD2
v_gene: TRBV20-1
j_gene: TRBJ2-3
CDR3aa: CSARVPGLAGYQADTQYF

d_gene: -
v_gene: TRBV5-1
j_gene: TRBJ2-7
CDR3aa: CASSRDTGSYEQYF

d_gene: -
v_gene: TRBV6-6
j_gene: TRBJ2-3
CDR3aa: CASSSAQGPDTQYF

d_gene: TRBD1
v_gene: TRBV6-5
j_gene: TRBJ2-7
CDR3aa: CASFGQGAYEQYF

d_gene: -
v_gene: TRBV18
j_gene: TRBJ2-5
CDR3aa: CASSPRSTQETQYF

d_gene: -
v_gene: TRBV28
j_gene: TRBJ1-1
CDR3aa: CASSPAQGTSTEAFF

d_gene: TRBD1
v_gene: TRBV2
j_gene: TRBJ1-2
CDR3aa: CASSARTGGYGYTF

d_gene: TRBD2
v_gene: TRBV7-3
j_gene: TRBJ2-5
CDR3aa: CASSRTGTSGGETQYF

d_gene: -
v_gene: TRBV7-6
j_gene: TRBJ1-3
CDR3aa: CASSSDRHSGNTIYF

d_gene: -
v_gene: TRBV9
j_gene: TRBJ1-6
CDR3aa: CASSVGQPNSPLHF

d_gene: -
v_gene: TRBV6-5
j_gene: TRBJ1-1
CDR3aa: CASVSRTEAFF

d_gene: -
v_gene: TRBV7-3
j_gene: TRBJ2-3
CDR3aa: CASSPGTEDTDTQYF

d_gene: -
v_gene: TRBV3-1/TRBV3-2
j_gene: TRBJ2-7
CDR3aa: CASSQDVSYEQYF

d_gene: -
v_gene: TRBV19
j_gene: TRBJ2-1
CDR3aa: CASSLSNSAGEQFF

d_gene: -
v_gene: TRBV30
j_gene: TRBJ1-4
CDR3aa: CAWSATGATNEKLFF

d_gene: TRBD1
v_gene: TRBV27
j_gene: TRBJ2-5
CDR3aa: CASKQTRGQGETQYF

d_gene: -
v_gene: TRBV2
j_gene: TRBJ1-5
CDR3aa: CASSAGTPTRNQPQHF

d_gene: -
v_gene: TRBV5-1
j_gene: TRBJ2-5
CDR3aa: CASSLATETQYF

d_gene: TRBD1
v_gene: TRBV3-1/TRBV3-2
j_gene: TRBJ1-1
CDR3aa: CASSRQGGDTEAFF

d_gene: TRBD2
v_gene: TRBV28
j_gene: TRBJ2-5
CDR3aa: CASSSGTFKETQYF

d_gene: TRBD1
v_gene: TRBV28
j_gene: TRBJ1-6
CDR3aa: CASSRTGENSPLHF

d_gene: TRBD2
v_gene: TRBV9
j_gene: TRBJ2-2
CDR3aa: CASSVLAGDLSGELFF